Following are 20 T cell receptor beta chains from one sample sequenced in a study of T cell responses to AZD1222 COVID-19 vaccine. The table came from immunoSEQ multiplex PCR; TCRdb's copy has only in-frame clones and leaves some out. The table includes roughly 100,000 clones, 90% detected once. The sample here was peripheral blood, taken on day 0 of AZD1222 vaccination. These TCRs come from an adult in good health.

Written as DNA, the CDR3 is TGTGCCAGCACCCTCCCCCGGGGGTGGGGCGGGGAGCTGTTTTTT. It is translated as CASTLPRGWGGELFF. V is TRBV28 and J is TRBJ2-2, with D possibly being TRBD2 (6 bases). Trimming shortened V by 7 bases and J by 7 bases, and 19 bases separated the two germline ends. This CDR3 contains 15 residues. Germline V lookup: CDR1 MDHEN, CDR2 SYDVKM. The entire variable domain, with the rest obtained from reference TRBV28 and TRBJ2-2, is as follows: DVKVTQSSRYLVKRTGEKVFLECVQDMDHENMFWYRQDPGLGLRLIYFSYDVKMKEKGDIPEGYSVSREKKERFSLILESASTNQTSMYLCASTLPRGWGGELFFGEGSRLTVL.

The rearrangement uses TRBV7-8 and TRBJ2-7; D possibly uses TRBD1 or TRBD2 (6 bases each). Trimming cost V 5 bases and J 6 bases, with 23 bases left between them. The CDR3 loop spans 16 amino acids. The germline V gene has CDR1 SGHVS and CDR2 FQNEAQ. CDR3: CASSPRPWTGAGEQYF. The CDR3 DNA follows: TGTGCCAGCAGCCCCAGGCCATGGACGGGGGCGGGCGAGCAGTACTTC. Supplemented by reference TRBV7-8 and TRBJ2-7, the full variable domain reads GAGVSQSPRYKVAKRGQDVALRCDPISGHVSLFWYQQALGQGPEFLTYFQNEAQLDKSGLPSDRFFAERPEGSVSTLKIQRTQQEDSAVYLCASSPRPWTGAGEQYFGPGTRLTVT.

The chain employs TRBV10-3 and TRBJ1-1; tentative D call: TRBD1 (5 bases). Germline loops: CDR1 ENHRY, CDR2 SYGVKD. CDR3 length equals 12 residues. V dropped 10 bases and J dropped 3 bases, with 12 bases sitting between them. The CDR3 is CATHRGDTEAFF. The DNA for the CDR3 is TGTGCCACACACCGGGGGGACACTGAAGCTTTCTTT.

The rearrangement joins TRBV2 to TRBJ2-2, with TRBD2 identical over 15 bases. The germline gives CDR1 SNHLY, CDR2 FYNNEI. This CDR3 is 17 amino acids long. With V trimmed by 5 bases and J by 4 bases, 5 bases remained unmatched. The CDR3 nucleotides are TGTGCCAGCAGTCCAGGACTAGCGGGGGGGCCCACCGGGGAGCTGTTTTTT. Amino acid sequence: CASSPGLAGGPTGELFF.

The gene calls are TRBV15 and TRBJ2-1; TRBD2 matches at 7 bases. V was clipped by 5 bases and J by 7 bases; unmatched bases: 2. The CDR3 runs to 12 residues. The V gene's germline CDR1 is LNHNV and CDR2 YYDKDF (reference sequence). CDR3 sequence (DNA): TGTGCCACCAGCGCGGGGGTTAATGAGCAGTTCTTC. Protein sequence: CATSAGVNEQFF.

The chain recombines TRBV7-9 with TRBJ2-3; a weak D match, TRBD1 (6 bases). The CDR3 spans 15 residues. The V gene lost 1 base and the J gene lost 3 bases, with 11 bases spanning the gap. The germline V gene encodes CDR1 SEHNR and CDR2 FQNEAQ (reference sequence). The CDR3 DNA sequence: TGTGCCAGCAGCTTAGGGGCAGGGGTAACAGATACGCAGTATTTT. Its protein is CASSLGAGVTDTQYF.

This clone was seen only once. This rearrangement joins TRBV7-3 to TRBJ2-3; D is perhaps TRBD2 (5 bases). The CDR3 loop spans 14 amino acids. V was trimmed by 4 bases and J by 5 bases, leaving 13 bases between them. CDR1 is SGHTA, CDR2 FQGTGA, per germline. CDR3 in amino acids: CASSSSSAQDTQYF. In DNA, the CDR3 is TGTGCCAGCAGCTCTAGCAGCGCCCAAGATACGCAGTATTTT.

This chain joins TRBV4-1 and TRBJ2-5; D ambiguous. Germline V gene lookup returns CDR1 MGHRA and CDR2 YSYEKL. Deletions cut 1 base from V and 2 bases from J, with 5 bases between. The CDR3 loop spans 13 amino acids. CDR3 coding DNA: TGCGCCAGCAGCCAAGTTCCGCAAGAGACCCAGTACTTC. It yields the protein CASSQVPQETQYF.

This clone was recorded only once. V usage is TRBV24-1 and J usage is TRBJ2-5; 8 bases align to TRBD1. V lost 9 bases, J lost 5 bases, and 7 bases stayed unmatched. CDR1 is KGHDR and CDR2 is SFDVKD in the germline V gene. The CDR3 is 13 residues long. The CDR3 is CATQDRVYETQYF. The CDR3 region has the DNA TGTGCCACCCAGGACAGGGTTTATGAGACCCAGTACTTC.

This clone was seen only once. V and J are TRBV7-6 and TRBJ2-7, with TRBD1 matching over 8 bases. This CDR3 contains 15 residues. The junction had 5 bases not matched to a gene; V was cut back by 0 bases and J by 4 bases. The germline gives CDR1 SGHVS, CDR2 FNYEAQ. The CDR3 bases are TGTGCCAGCAGCTTAGCTGGACAGGGTTCGTACGAGCAGTACTTC. Translating gives CASSLAGQGSYEQYF.

The rearrangement uses TRBV24-1 and TRBJ2-7; perhaps TRBD1 as D (6 bases). Between the trimmed V and J ends, which lost 0 bases and 3 bases, there was a span of 11 bases. This CDR3 spans 15 amino acids. Germline values: CDR1 KGHDR, CDR2 SFDVKD. CDR3 nucleotide sequence: TGTGCCACCAGTGATTTGGAGGGGGATCACTACGAGCAGTACTTC. Its protein is CATSDLEGDHYEQYF.

The CDR3 reads CASSPRTSRYEQYF. CDR3 DNA: TGTGCCAGCAGCCCGAGGACTAGTCGGTACGAGCAGTACTTC. V is TRBV7-6 and J is TRBJ2-7, with 7 bases lining up with TRBD2. Germline CDR1 and CDR2: SGHVS and FNYEAQ. The CDR3 is 14 amino acids. The V segment lost 5 bases and the J segment 4 bases; nucleotides outside the gene matches: 8.

This chain connects TRBV7-2 to TRBJ2-3; D is unclear. The V end lost 6 bases, the J end lost 0 bases, and 16 bases lay between the germline ends. Germline lookup yields CDR1 SGHTA and CDR2 FQGNSA. The CDR3 is 16 residues long. The CDR3 coding sequence is TGTGCCAGCAGAGCTTACGGCAGCTCTAGCACAGATACGCAGTATTTT. Translating gives CASRAYGSSSTDTQYF.

V is TRBV24-1 and J is TRBJ2-3; 8 nucleotides align to TRBD1. Per germline, CDR1 KGHDR and CDR2 SFDVKD. The CDR3 is made up of 14 amino acids. The V segment lost 10 bases and the J segment 4 bases; nucleotides outside the gene matches: 9. In DNA form, the CDR3 reads TGTGCCACAGGACAGGGAGGAGTTTCAGATACGCAGTATTTT. Translation: CATGQGGVSDTQYF.

This chain joins TRBV4-2 and TRBJ1-5, with D perhaps matching TRBD1 (5 bases). Trimming stripped 0 bases from V and 5 bases from J, with 14 bases between. Germline V lookup: CDR1 LGHNA, CDR2 YNFKEQ. The length of the CDR3 is 16 residues. The CDR3 reads CASSQDGTGGYQPQHF. In DNA, the CDR3 is TGTGCCAGCAGCCAAGACGGGACGGGGGGGTATCAGCCCCAGCATTTT.

The chain recombines TRBV10-2 with TRBJ2-7, with D unresolved. Trimming left V 3 bases short and J 0 bases short, with 12 bases between. The CDR3 consists of 15 residues. Germline loops: CDR1 WSHSY, CDR2 SAAADI. The CDR3 here is CASSEIGITSYEQYF. DNA of the CDR3: TGCGCCAGCAGTGAAATAGGAATCACCTCCTACGAGCAGTACTTC.

The chain recombines TRBV3-1 (or the pseudogene TRBV3-2) with TRBJ2-7; no clear D. Deletions cut 1 base from V and 6 bases from J, with 7 bases between. The CDR3 is made up of 12 amino acids. CDR1 and CDR2 (germline): LGHDT, YNNKEL (reference sequence). CDR3 DNA sequence: TGTGCCAGCAGCCAAGTCTATTCCGAGCAGTACTTC. Protein: CASSQVYSEQYF.

Remarks on this clone: The sample contains more than one DNA sequence encoding this CDR3. This chain connects TRBV7-3 to TRBJ1-1; the D gene is possibly TRBD1 (6 bases). The CDR3 sequence is 12 residues long. Germline V gene lookup returns CDR1 SGHTA and CDR2 FQGTGA. The ends were cut back, 5 bases at V and 8 bases at J, with 12 bases in the middle. The CDR3 is CASSQGGSEAFF. DNA for the CDR3: TGTGCCAGCAGCCAAGGGGGGTCCGAAGCTTTCTTT.

The chain uses TRBV30 and TRBJ2-4; no clear D. CDR1 is GTSNPN, CDR2 SVGIG, per germline (reference sequence). The CDR3 length is 13 residues. Trimming took off 1 base at V and 6 bases at J, with 10 bases between the two ends. CDR3 protein: CAWSEDGLNIQYF. Here the CDR3 DNA reads TGTGCCTGGAGTGAGGACGGATTAAACATTCAGTACTTC.

This chain uses TRBV20-1 with TRBJ1-2; D gene ambiguous. Trimming cost V 3 bases and J 1 base, with 3 bases left between them. This CDR3 is 11 amino acids long. The V gene's germline CDR1 is DFQATT and CDR2 SNEGSKA (reference sequence). This CDR3 reads CSASHNYGYTF. The DNA for the CDR3 is TGCAGTGCTAGTCATAACTATGGCTACACCTTC.